The 8 T cell receptor beta chains below come from one sample, sequenced in a study of cytomegalovirus exposure and HLA in healthy donors. This PCR relied on a set of 60 Vbeta primers and 13 Jbeta primers. Repertoires were generated with immunoSEQ multiplex PCR, while TCRdb's copy carries only in-frame clones and drops some. The data contain 140,000 to 150,000 clones, around 84% of them singletons. The sequencing sample was made of PBMCs. These TCRs come from a boy aged 2 to 10 in good health and CMV-seronegative.

The chain couples TRBV6-6 to TRBJ2-3, with TRBD1 identical over 10 bases. CDR3 size: 16 residues. The V gene end was trimmed by 2 bases and the J gene end by 4 bases; junction bases not matched to a gene: 6. The germline V gene has CDR1 MNHNY and CDR2 SVGAGI (reference sequence). The CDR3 nucleotides read TGTGCCAGCAGTTACGACCAGGGACAGGGGTCAGATACGCAGTATTTT. It yields the protein CASSYDQGQGSDTQYF.

The gene calls are TRBV5-1 and TRBJ2-5; D remains unclear. V was trimmed by 4 bases and J by 3 bases, leaving 7 bases between them. This CDR3 has 12 residues. CDR1 and CDR2 from the germline V gene are SGHRS and YFSETQ. The CDR3 bases are TGCGCCAGCAGCCGAGAAGAAGAGACCCAGTACTTC. Amino acids: CASSREEETQYF.

The chain has TRBV18 and TRBJ2-1, with 7 nucleotides matching TRBD2. Unmatched junction bases numbered 7, after V lost 3 bases and J lost 2 bases. The CDR3 contains 16 residues. Germline loops: CDR1 KGHSH, CDR2 LQKENI. DNA of the CDR3: TGTGCCAGCTCACCTTCTTTGGGGGGGGCCTACAATGAGCAGTTCTTC. Amino acid sequence: CASSPSLGGAYNEQFF.

This clone has just one count. Other nucleotide sequences in the sample specify the same CDR3. The chain carries TRBV19 and TRBJ2-3; perhaps TRBD2 as D (6 bases). The germline CDR1 and CDR2 sequences are LNHDA and SQIVND (reference sequence). Trimming removed 5 bases from V and 5 bases from J, with 14 bases in between. CDR3 length equals 14 residues. CDR3 loop: CASSPSLSGDTQYF. The CDR3 DNA reads TGTGCCAGTAGTCCCAGCCTTAGCGGAGATACGCAGTATTTT. The entire variable domain, with the rest obtained from reference TRBV19 and TRBJ2-3, is as follows: DGGITQSPKYLFRKEGQNVTLSCEQNLNHDAMYWYRQDPGQGLRLIYYSQIVNDFQKGDIAEGYSVSREKKESFPLTVTSAQKNPTAFYLCASSPSLSGDTQYFGPGTRLTVL.

The rearrangement links TRBV9 to TRBJ1-4; TRBD1 is a possible D gene (6 bases). Trimming stripped 0 bases from V and 8 bases from J, with 23 bases between. The CDR3 has 18 amino acids. Looked up from germline, CDR1 is SGDLS and CDR2 is YYNGEE. The CDR3 DNA sequence: TGTGCCAGCAGCGTAGATGGCAGGGGCTCCTTCCGTGGGGAAAAACTGTTTTTT. It specifies CASSVDGRGSFRGEKLFF.

CDR3 residues: CASSVGDSAFLYEQYF. Written as DNA, the CDR3 is TGTGCCAGCAGCGTGGGGGACAGCGCATTTCTGTACGAGCAGTACTTC. This chain joins TRBV9 and TRBJ2-7, with 7 bases lining up with TRBD1. CDR1 and CDR2 (germline): SGDLS, YYNGEE. This CDR3 is built from 16 residues. J lost 4 bases, V lost 2 bases, and 12 bases had no gene match.

V gene TRBV11-2 combines with J gene TRBJ2-1; a weak D match, TRBD2 (5 bases). Germline V gene lookup returns CDR1 SGHAT and CDR2 FQNNGV. V shed 5 bases and J shed 4 bases, with 12 bases lying between them. The CDR3 is made up of 14 amino acids. CDR3 loop: CASSPSWRYNEQFF. The CDR3 nucleotides read TGTGCCAGCAGCCCATCCTGGAGGTACAATGAGCAGTTCTTC.

The DNA of the CDR3 is TGTGCCAGCAGCGTTCTAGACAGGGGGCTGGACACCGGGGAGCTGTTTTTT. As protein: CASSVLDRGLDTGELFF. The V and J genes are TRBV9 and TRBJ2-2, with 10 nucleotides matching TRBD1. This CDR3 is 17 amino acids long. The V and J ends lost 2 bases and 3 bases, in that order; junction bases with no gene match: 7. CDR1 SGDLS and CDR2 YYNGEE come from the germline V gene.